This T cell receptor beta chain came from a study of regulatory T cells in long-lasting Graves disease. Overall study context: To qualify as persistent, Graves' disease required over 5 years of antithyroid drugs with positive TSH receptor antibodies. Whole-study findings and limits: In persistent patients, shared public clonotypes (about 2,800) outnumbered those in new patients (around 1,000).

Documented time point: persistent/refractory GD, antithyroid drugs over 5 years with positive TRAb. Generation of the TCR library employed RNA extracted from PBMCs. Graves' disease diagnosis relied on American Thyroid Association guidelines. As collected, the peripheral blood samples measured 7.5 to 10 milliliters each and went into EDTA tubes. In the case of this clonotype: Its specificity is not known.

The TCR beta library used iRepertoire HTBI primers with Arm-PCR amplification of CDR3. TCRdb recomputed calls from the multiplex PCR reads with MiXCR, one row per CDR3 protein. The profile shows around 460,000 distinct CDR3 sequences, about 22% of them singletons. Germline assignment: CDR1 SGHTA and CDR2 FQGNSA. Trimming took 2 bases from V and 5 from J; bases not matched to a gene: 13. The CDR3 extends over 18 amino acids. The rearrangement links TRBV7-2 to TRBJ2-7, with TRBD2 matching over 12 bases. This specimen was peripheral blood mononuclear cells (PBMCs), taken when the disease was refractory, from a patient treated with antithyroid drugs. This TCR came from a female donor with Graves disease. The CDR3 region has the DNA TGTGCCAGCAGCTTACAGGGACTAGCGGGCGGGCTAGGTAACGAGCAGTACTTC. Residues: CASSLQGLAGGLGNEQYF.